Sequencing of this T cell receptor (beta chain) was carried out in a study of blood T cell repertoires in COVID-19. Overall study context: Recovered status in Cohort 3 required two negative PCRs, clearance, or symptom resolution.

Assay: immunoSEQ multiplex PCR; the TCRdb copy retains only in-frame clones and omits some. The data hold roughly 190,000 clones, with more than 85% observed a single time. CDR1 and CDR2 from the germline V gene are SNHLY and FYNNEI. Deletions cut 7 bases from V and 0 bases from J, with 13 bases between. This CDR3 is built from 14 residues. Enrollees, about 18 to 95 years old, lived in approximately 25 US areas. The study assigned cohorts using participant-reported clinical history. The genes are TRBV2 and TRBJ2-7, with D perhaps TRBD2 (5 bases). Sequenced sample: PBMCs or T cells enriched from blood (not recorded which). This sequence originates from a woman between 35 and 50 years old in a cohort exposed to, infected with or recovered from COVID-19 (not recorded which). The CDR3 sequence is CASMRAGGSYEQYF. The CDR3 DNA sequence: TGTGCCAGCATGAGGGCCGGTGGCTCCTACGAGCAGTACTTC.